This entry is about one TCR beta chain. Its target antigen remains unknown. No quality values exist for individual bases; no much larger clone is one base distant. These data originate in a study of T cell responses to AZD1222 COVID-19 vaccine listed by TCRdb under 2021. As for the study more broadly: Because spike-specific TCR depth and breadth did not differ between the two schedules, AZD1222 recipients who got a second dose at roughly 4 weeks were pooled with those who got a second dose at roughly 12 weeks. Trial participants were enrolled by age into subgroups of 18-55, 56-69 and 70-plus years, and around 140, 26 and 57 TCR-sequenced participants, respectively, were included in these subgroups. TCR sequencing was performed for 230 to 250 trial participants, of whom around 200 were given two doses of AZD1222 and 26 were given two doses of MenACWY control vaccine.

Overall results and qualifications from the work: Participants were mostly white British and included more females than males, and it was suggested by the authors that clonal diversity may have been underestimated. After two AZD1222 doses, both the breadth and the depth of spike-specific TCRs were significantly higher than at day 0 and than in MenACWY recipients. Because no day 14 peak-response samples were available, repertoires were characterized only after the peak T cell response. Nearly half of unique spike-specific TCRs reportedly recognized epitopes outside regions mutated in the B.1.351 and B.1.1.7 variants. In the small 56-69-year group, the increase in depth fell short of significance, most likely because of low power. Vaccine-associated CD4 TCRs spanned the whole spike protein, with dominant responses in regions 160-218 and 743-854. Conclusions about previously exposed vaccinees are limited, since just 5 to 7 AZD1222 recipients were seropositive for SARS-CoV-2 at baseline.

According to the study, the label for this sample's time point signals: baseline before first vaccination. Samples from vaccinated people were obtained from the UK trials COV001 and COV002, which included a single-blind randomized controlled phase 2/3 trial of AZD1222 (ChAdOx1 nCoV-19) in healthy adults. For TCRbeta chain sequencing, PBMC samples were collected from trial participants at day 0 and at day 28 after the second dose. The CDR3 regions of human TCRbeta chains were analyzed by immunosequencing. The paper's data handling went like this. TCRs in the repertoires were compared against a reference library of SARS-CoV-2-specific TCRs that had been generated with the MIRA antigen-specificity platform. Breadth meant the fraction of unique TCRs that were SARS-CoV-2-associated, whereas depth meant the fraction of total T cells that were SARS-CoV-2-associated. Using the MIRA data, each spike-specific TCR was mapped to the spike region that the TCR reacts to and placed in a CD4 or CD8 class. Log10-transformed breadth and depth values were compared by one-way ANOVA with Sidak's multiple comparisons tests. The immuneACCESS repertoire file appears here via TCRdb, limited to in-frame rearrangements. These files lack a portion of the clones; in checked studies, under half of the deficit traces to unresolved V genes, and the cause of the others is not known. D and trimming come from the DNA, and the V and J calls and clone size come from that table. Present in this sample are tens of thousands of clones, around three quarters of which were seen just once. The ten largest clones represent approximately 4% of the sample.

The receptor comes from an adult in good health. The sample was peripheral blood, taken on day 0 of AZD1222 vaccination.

The base sequence is TGTGCCAGCATGCCCGATCCTCCCGAGACCCAGTACTTC. This sequence encodes CASMPDPPETQYF. The rearranged segments are TRBV2 and TRBJ2-5; no D gene call is confident. CDR1 SNHLY and CDR2 FYNNEI were looked up in the germline V gene. V lost 7 bases and J lost 5 bases; the stretch between them is 14 bases long. The CDR3 contains 13 residues, cysteine and phenylalanine counted. The retained sequence is limited to the CDR3, 39 bases, with the frame set at the first base.